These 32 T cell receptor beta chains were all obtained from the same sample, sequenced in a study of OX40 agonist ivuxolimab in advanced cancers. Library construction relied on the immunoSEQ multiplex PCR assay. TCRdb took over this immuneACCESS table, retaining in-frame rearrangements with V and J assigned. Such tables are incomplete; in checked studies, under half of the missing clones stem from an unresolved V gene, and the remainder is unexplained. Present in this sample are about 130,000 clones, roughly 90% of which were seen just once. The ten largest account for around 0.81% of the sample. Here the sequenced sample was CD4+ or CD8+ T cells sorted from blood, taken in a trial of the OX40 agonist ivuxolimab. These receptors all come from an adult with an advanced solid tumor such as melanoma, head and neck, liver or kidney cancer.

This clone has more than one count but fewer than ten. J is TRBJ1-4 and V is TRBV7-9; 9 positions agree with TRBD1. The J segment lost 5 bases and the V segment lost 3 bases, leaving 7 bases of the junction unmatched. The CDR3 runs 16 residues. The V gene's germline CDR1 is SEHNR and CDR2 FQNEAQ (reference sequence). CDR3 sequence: CASSLQVGTGNEKLFF. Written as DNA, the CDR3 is TGTGCCAGCAGCTTGCAAGTAGGGACAGGGAATGAAAAACTGTTTTTT.

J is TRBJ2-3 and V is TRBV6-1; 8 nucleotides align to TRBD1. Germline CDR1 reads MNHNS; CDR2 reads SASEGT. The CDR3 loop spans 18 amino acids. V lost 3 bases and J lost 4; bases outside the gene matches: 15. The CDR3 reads CASSDEGTGTGFSDTQYF. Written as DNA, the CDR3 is TGTGCCAGCAGTGATGAAGGGACAGGCACTGGTTTTTCAGATACGCAGTATTTT.

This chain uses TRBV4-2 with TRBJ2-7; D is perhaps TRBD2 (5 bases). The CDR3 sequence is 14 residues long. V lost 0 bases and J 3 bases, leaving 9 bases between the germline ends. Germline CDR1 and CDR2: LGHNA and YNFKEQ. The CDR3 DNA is TGTGCCAGCAGCCAAGATCCGACTAACTACGAGCAGTACTTC. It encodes CASSQDPTNYEQYF.

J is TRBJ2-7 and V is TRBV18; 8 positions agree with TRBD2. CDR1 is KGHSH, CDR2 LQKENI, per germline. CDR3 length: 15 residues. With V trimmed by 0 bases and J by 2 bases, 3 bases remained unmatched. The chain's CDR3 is CASSPPSSGAYEQYF. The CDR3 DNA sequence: TGTGCCAGCTCACCACCGAGTAGCGGGGCCTACGAGCAGTACTTC.

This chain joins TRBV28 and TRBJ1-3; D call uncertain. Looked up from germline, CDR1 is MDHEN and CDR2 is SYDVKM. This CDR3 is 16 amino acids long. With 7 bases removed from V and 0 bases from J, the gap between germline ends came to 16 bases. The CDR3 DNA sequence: TGTGCCAGCACCCAGGAGAGGGTAATCTCTGGAAACACCATATATTTT. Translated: CASTQERVISGNTIYF.

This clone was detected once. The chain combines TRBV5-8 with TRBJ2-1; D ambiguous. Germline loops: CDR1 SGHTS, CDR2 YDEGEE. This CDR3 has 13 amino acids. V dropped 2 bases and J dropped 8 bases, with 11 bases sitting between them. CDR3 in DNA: TGTGCCAGCAGCTTAGCCCCGTCAGATGAGCAGTTCTTC. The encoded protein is CASSLAPSDEQFF.

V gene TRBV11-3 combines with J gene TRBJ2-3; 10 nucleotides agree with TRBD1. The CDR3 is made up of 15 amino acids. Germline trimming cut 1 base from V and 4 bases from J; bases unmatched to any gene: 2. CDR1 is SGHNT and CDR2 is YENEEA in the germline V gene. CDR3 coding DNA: TGTGCCAGCAGCTTAGCCGGGACAGGGGCAGATACGCAGTATTTT. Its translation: CASSLAGTGADTQYF.

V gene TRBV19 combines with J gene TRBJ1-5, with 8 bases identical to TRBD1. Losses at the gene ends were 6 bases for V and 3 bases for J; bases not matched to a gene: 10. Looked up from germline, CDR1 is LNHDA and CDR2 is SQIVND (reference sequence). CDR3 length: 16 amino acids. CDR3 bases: TGTGCCAGTAGCCCCCGGACAGGGAGGACCAATCAGCCCCAGCATTTT. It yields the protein CASSPRTGRTNQPQHF.

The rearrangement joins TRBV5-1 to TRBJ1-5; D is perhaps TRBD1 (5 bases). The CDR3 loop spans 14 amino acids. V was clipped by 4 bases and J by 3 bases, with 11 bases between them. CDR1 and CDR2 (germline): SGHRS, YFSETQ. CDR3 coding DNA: TGCGCCAGCAGCCTCGGGACGGACAATCAGCCCCAGCATTTT. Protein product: CASSLGTDNQPQHF.

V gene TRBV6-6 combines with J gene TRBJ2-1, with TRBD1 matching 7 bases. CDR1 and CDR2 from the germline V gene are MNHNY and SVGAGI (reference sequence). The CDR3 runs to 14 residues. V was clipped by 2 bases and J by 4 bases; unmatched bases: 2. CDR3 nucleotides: TGTGCCAGCAGTTACGGGACAGCATACAATGAGCAGTTCTTC. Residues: CASSYGTAYNEQFF.

The CDR3 DNA reads TGTGCCAGCAGTTCCATCCAGGGTGGCGGGAGGGATATAAGCACAGATACGCAGTATTTT. Its translation: CASSSIQGGGRDISTDTQYF. The chain links TRBV27 to TRBJ2-3; 9 bases match TRBD2. This CDR3 contains 20 residues. J lost 0 bases, V lost 4 bases, and 17 bases had no gene match. Germline V lookup: CDR1 MNHEY, CDR2 SMNVEV (reference sequence).

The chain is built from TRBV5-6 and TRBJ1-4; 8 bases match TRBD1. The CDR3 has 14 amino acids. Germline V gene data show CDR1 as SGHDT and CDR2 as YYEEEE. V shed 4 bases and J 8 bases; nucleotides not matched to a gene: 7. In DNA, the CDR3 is TGTGCCAGCAGCGTGGACAGGGCACGGGAAAAACTGTTTTTT. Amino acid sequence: CASSVDRAREKLFF. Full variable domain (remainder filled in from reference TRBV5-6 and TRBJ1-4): DAGVTQSPTHLIKTRGQQVTLRCSPKSGHDTVSWYQQALGQGPQFIFQYYEEEERQRGNFPDRFSGHQFPNYSSELNVNALLLGDSALYLCASSVDRAREKLFFGSGTQLSVL.

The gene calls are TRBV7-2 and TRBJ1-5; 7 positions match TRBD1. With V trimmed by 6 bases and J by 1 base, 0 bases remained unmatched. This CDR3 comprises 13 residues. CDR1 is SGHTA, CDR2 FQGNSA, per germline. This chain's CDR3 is CASRDRSNQPQHF. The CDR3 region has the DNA TGTGCCAGCAGGGACAGGAGCAATCAGCCCCAGCATTTT.

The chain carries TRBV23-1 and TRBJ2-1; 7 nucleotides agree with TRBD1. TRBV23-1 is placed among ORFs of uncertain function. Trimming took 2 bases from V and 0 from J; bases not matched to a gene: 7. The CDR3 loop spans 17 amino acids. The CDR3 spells CASSQPTGKSSYNEQFF. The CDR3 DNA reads TGCGCCAGCAGTCAACCGACAGGGAAAAGCTCCTACAATGAGCAGTTCTTC.

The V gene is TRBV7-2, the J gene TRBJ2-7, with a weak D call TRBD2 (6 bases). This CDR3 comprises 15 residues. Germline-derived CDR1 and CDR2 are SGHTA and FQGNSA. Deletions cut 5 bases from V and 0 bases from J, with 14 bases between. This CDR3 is CASSVIQRASYEQYF. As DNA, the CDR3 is TGTGCCAGCAGCGTTATCCAGCGGGCCTCCTACGAGCAGTACTTC. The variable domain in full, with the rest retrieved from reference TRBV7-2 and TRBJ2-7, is GAGVSQSPSNKVTEKGKDVELRCDPISGHTALYWYRQSLGQGLEFLIYFQGNSAPDKSGLPSDRFSAERTGGSVSTLTIQRTQQEDSAVYLCASSVIQRASYEQYFGPGTRLTVT.

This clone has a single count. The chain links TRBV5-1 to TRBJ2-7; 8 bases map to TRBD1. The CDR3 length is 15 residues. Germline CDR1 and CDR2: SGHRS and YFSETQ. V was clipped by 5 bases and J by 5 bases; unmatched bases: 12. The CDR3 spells CASSFPGQGAHEQYF. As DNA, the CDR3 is TGCGCCAGCAGTTTTCCCGGGCAGGGGGCCCACGAGCAGTACTTC.

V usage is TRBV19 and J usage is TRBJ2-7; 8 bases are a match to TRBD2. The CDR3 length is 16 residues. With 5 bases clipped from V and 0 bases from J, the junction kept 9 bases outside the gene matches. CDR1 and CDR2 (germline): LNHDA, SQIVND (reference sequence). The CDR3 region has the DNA TGTGCCAGTAGTCAAACGGCGGGAGGCAACTCCTACGAGCAGTACTTC. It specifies CASSQTAGGNSYEQYF.

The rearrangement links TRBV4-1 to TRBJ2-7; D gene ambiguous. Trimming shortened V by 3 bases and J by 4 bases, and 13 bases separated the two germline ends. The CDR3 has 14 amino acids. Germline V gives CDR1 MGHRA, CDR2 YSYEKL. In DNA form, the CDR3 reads TGCGCCAGCAGCCATCAGGAAACGGTTTACGAGCAGTACTTC. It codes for CASSHQETVYEQYF.

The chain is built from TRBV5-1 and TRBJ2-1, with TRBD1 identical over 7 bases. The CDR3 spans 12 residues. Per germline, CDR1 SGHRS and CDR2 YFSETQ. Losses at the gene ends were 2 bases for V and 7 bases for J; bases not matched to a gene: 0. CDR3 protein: CASSLQGNEQFF. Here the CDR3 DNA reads TGCGCCAGCAGCTTACAGGGGAATGAGCAGTTCTTC.

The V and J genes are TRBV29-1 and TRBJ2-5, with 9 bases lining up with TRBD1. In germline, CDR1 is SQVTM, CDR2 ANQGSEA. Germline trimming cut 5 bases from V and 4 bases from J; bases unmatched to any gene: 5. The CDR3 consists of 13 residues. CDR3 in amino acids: CSVKTGGGETQYF. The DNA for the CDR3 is TGCAGCGTTAAAACAGGGGGCGGAGAGACCCAGTACTTC.

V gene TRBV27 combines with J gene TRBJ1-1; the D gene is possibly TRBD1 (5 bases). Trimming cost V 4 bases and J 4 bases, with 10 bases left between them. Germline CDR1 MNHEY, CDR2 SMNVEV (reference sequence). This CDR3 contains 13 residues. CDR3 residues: CASSSWGVTEAFF. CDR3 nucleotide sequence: TGTGCCAGCAGTTCCTGGGGGGTCACTGAAGCTTTCTTT.

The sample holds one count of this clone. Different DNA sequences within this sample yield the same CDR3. CDR3 amino acids: CASSLISGGAAFF. The CDR3 DNA follows: TGTGCCAGCAGCTTAATATCAGGGGGCGCAGCTTTCTTT. The J gene is TRBJ1-1, the V gene TRBV7-3, with 8 nucleotides matching TRBD1. J lost 10 bases, V lost 1 base, and 5 bases had no gene match. The CDR3 sequence is 13 residues long. The germline V gene encodes CDR1 SGHTA and CDR2 FQGTGA.

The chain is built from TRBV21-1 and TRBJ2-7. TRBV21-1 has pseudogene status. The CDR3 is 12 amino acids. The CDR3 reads CASSYSGYEQYF. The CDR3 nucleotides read TGTGCCAGCAGCTATTCTGGCTACGAGCAGTACTTC.

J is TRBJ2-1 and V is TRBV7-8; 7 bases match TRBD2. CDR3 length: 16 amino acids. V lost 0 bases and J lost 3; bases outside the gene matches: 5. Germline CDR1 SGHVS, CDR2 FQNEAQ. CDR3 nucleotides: TGTGCCAGCAGCTTAGCGGTGTGGGAGGGCTACAATGAGCAGTTCTTC. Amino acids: CASSLAVWEGYNEQFF.

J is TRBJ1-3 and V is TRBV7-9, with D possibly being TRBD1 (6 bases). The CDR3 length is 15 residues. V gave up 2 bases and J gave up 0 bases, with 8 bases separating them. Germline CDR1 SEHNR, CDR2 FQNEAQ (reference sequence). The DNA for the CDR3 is TGTGCCAGCAGCTTAAGGGACAACTCTGGAAACACCATATATTTT. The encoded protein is CASSLRDNSGNTIYF.

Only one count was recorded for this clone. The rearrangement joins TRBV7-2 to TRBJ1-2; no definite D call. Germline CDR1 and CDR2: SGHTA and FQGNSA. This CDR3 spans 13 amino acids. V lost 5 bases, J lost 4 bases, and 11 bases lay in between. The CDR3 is CASSHTYSYGYTF. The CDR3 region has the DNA TGTGCCAGCAGCCATACCTACAGCTATGGCTACACCTTC.

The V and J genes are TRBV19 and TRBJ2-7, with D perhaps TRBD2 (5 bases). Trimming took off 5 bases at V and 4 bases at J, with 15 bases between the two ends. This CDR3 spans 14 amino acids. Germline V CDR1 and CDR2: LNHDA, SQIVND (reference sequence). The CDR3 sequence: CASSLSSPGYEQYF. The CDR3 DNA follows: TGTGCCAGTAGTCTATCCTCGCCGGGGTACGAGCAGTACTTC.

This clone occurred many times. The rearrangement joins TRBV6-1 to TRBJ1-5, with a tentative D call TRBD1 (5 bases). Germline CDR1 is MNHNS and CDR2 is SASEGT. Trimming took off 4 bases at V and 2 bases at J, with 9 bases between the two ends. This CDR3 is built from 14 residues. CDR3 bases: TGTGCCAGCAGTGGGGGGTTTGGCAATCAGCCCCAGCATTTT. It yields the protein CASSGGFGNQPQHF.

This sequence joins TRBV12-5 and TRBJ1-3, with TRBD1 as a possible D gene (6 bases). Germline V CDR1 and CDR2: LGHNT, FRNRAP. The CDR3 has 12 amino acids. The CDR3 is CAAKGVGNTIYF. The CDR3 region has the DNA TGTGCCGCTAAGGGGGTTGGAAACACCATATATTTT.

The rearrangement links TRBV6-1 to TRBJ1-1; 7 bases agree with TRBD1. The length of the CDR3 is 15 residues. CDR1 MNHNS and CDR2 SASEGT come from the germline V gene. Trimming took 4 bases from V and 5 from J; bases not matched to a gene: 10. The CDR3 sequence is CASSAREGAGTEAFF. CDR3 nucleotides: TGTGCCAGCAGTGCCCGTGAGGGGGCCGGGACTGAAGCTTTCTTT.

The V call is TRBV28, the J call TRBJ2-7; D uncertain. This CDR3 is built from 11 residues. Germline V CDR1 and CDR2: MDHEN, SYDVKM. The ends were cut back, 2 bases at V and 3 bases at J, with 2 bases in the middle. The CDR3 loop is CASSLLYEQYF. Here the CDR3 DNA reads TGTGCCAGCAGTTTACTCTACGAGCAGTACTTC.

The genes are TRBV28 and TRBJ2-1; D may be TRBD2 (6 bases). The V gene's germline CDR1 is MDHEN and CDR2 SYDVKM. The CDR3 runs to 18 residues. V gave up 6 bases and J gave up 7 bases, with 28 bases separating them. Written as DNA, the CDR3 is TGTGCCAGCAGAGTTTTGGGGGTGGGCGGGAAAGGTGAGAATGAGCAGTTCTTC. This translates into CASRVLGVGGKGENEQFF.